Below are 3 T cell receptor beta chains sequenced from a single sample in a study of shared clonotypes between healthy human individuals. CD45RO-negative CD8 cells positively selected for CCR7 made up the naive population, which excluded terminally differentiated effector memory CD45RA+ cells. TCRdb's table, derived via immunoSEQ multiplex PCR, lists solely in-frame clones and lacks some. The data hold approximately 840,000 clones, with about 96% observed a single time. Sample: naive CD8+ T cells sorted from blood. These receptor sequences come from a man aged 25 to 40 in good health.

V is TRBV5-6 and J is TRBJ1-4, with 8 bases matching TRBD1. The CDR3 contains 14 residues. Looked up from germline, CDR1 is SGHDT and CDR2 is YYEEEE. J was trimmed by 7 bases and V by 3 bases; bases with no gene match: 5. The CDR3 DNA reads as TGTGCCAGCAGCTACTCAGGGGGCGGTGAAAAACTGTTTTTT. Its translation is CASSYSGGGEKLFF.

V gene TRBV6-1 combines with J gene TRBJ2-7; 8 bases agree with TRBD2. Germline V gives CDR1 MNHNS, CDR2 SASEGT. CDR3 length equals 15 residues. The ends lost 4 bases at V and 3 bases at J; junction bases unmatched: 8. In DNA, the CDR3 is TGTGCCAGCAGTGGGACTAGCCTCCCGAGCTACGAGCAGTACTTC. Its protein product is CASSGTSLPSYEQYF.

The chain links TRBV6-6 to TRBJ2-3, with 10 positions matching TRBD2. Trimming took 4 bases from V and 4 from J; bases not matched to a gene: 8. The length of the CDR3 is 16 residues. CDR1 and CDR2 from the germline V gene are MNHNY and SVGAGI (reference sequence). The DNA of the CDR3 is TGTGCCAGCAGTTCAATGGCTAGCGGGAGCCCAGATACGCAGTATTTT. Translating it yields CASSSMASGSPDTQYF.